This TCR beta chain comes out of a study of cytomegalovirus exposure and HLA in healthy donors. The CDR3 loop spans 15 amino acids. CDR1 is SGHAT, CDR2 FQNNGV, per germline. V lost 6 bases, J lost 4 bases, and 8 bases stayed unmatched. The PCR made use of 60 Vbeta and 13 Jbeta primers. Sequencing was performed with immunoSEQ multiplex PCR; in TCRdb, only in-frame clones are kept and a portion is missing. The repertoire holds about 140,000 clones, with approximately 80% as singletons. Material for sequencing was PBMCs. The TCR was taken from a woman younger than 35 in good health and CMV-seropositive. V and J are TRBV11-2 and TRBJ1-1; TRBD1 aligns across 10 bases. The CDR3 coding sequence is TGTGCCAGCAGACGAGCCTGGACAGGGGGCACTGAAGCTTTCTTT. Translated, it gives CASRRAWTGGTEAFF.